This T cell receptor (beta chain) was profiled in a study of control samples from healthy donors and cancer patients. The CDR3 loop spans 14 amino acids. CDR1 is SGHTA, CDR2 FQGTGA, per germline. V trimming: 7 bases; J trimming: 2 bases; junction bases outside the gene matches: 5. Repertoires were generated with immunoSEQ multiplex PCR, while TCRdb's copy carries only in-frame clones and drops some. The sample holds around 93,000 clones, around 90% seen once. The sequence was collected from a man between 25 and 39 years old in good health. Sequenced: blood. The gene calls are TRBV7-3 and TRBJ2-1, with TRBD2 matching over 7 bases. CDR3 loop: CASNPGGTYNEQFF. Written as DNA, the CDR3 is TGTGCCAGCAACCCCGGGGGGACCTACAATGAGCAGTTCTTC. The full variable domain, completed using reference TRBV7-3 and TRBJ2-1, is GAGVSQTPSNKVTEKGKYVELRCDPISGHTALYWYRQSLGQGPEFLIYFQGTGAADDSGLPNDRFFAVRPEGSVSTLKIQRTERGDSAVYLCASNPGGTYNEQFFGPGTRLTVL.